These 30 T cell receptor beta chains were sequenced from one sample in a study of control samples from healthy donors and cancer patients. The protocol was immunoSEQ multiplex PCR, while the TCRdb copy is restricted to in-frame clones and leaves out a portion. The data hold around 150,000 clones, with over 85% observed a single time. Sequencing was done on a sample of blood. The receptors derive from a woman between 40 and 50 years old in good health.

V is TRBV5-1 and J is TRBJ2-5; weak D call: TRBD2 (5 bases). The CDR3 extends over 18 amino acids. Per the germline V gene, CDR1 is SGHRS and CDR2 is YFSETQ. V was clipped by 2 bases and J by 4 bases, with 24 bases between them. The CDR3 DNA reads TGCGCCAGCAGCTTTATTCGAAATTCGGACTCTTCCACAGAGACCCAGTACTTC. This translates into CASSFIRNSDSSTETQYF.

The chain couples TRBV28 to TRBJ1-5; no clear D gene. V lost 1 base to trimming and J lost 5 bases, with 9 bases between them. The CDR3 is 14 amino acids. Per germline, CDR1 MDHEN and CDR2 SYDVKM. The CDR3 region has the DNA TGTGCCAGCAGTTTATCTGGCCGGGATCAGCCCCAGCATTTT. Residues: CASSLSGRDQPQHF.

The chain links TRBV4-3 to TRBJ2-7, with 7 bases identical to TRBD2. From germline, CDR1 is LGHNA and CDR2 YSLEER. The ends lost 6 bases at V and 3 bases at J; junction bases unmatched: 20. This CDR3 contains 18 residues. Here the CDR3 DNA reads TGCGCCAGCAGTAGAGCGAGCGGTTCTAGCGGAGGAAACTACGAGCAGTACTTC. It specifies CASSRASGSSGGNYEQYF.

The rearrangement joins TRBV28 to TRBJ1-4; possibly TRBD1 for D (5 bases). This CDR3 has 15 residues. Per the germline V gene, CDR1 is MDHEN and CDR2 is SYDVKM. V was shortened by 4 bases and J by 1 base, with 10 bases between the two germline ends. The CDR3 DNA reads TGTGCCAGCAGTTCCGGGGGTCGAACTAATGAAAAACTGTTTTTT. It translates to CASSSGGRTNEKLFF.

This chain links TRBV5-6 with TRBJ2-1; D is possibly TRBD2 (6 bases). Germline V CDR1 and CDR2: SGHDT, YYEEEE. V lost 0 bases and J 10 bases, leaving 11 bases between the germline ends. The CDR3 is 13 residues long. CDR3 DNA sequence: TGTGCCAGCAGCTTGGGATTCGGGAGCGAGCAGTTCTTC. Its translation is CASSLGFGSEQFF.

This chain connects TRBV27 to TRBJ2-1, with TRBD1 as a possible D gene (6 bases). Germline lookup yields CDR1 MNHEY and CDR2 SMNVEV (reference sequence). V was trimmed by 5 bases and J by 4 bases, leaving 9 bases between them. The CDR3 consists of 13 residues. This chain's CDR3 is CASSPDSYNEQFF. The CDR3 DNA is TGTGCCAGCAGTCCGGACAGTTACAATGAGCAGTTCTTC.

Details on this clone: Other DNA sequences within the sample encode an identical CDR3. The chain recombines TRBV6-5 with TRBJ1-1; D not certain. The V gene lost 0 bases and the J gene lost 0 bases, with 8 bases spanning the gap. CDR1 and CDR2 from the germline V gene are MNHEY and SVGAGI. The CDR3 contains 15 residues. CDR3 nucleotides: TGTGCCAGCAGTTACTCTAAGGGAGTGAACACTGAAGCTTTCTTT. This gives the protein CASSYSKGVNTEAFF.

This clone was seen a handful of times. The chain couples TRBV7-9 to TRBJ1-6, with no clear D. Trimming pared 5 bases from V and 7 bases from J, leaving 21 bases between. The CDR3 contains 17 residues. The germline CDR1 and CDR2 sequences are SEHNR and FQNEAQ (reference sequence). The CDR3 spells CASSPAVAAGLNSPLHF. CDR3 DNA: TGTGCCAGCAGCCCCGCGGTTGCCGCTGGCCTCAATTCACCCCTCCACTTT.

The chain is built from TRBV7-3 and TRBJ2-7, with TRBD1 as a possible D gene (5 bases). There are 13 residues in the CDR3. V lost 3 bases to trimming and J lost 6 bases, with 12 bases between them. The germline CDR1 and CDR2 sequences are SGHTA and FQGTGA. CDR3 coding DNA: TGTGCCAGCAGCTTCGATACAGGCCGCGAGCAGTACTTC. Amino acid sequence: CASSFDTGREQYF.

This clone occurred once. The rearrangement links TRBV4-2 to TRBJ1-5; TRBD1 matches at 8 bases. CDR3 length: 18 residues. Trimming took 1 base from V and 3 from J; bases not matched to a gene: 11. Looked up from germline, CDR1 is LGHNA and CDR2 is YNFKEQ. The CDR3 sequence: CASSQGVQGATFNQPQHF. The CDR3 DNA follows: TGTGCCAGCAGCCAAGGTGTTCAGGGGGCGACTTTCAATCAGCCCCAGCATTTT.

The chain has TRBV4-1 and TRBJ2-5, with D unclear. This CDR3 is built from 17 residues. Germline V gene sequence: CDR1 MGHRA, CDR2 YSYEKL. The V end was cut by 0 bases, the J end by 4 bases, with 18 bases between. The CDR3 region is CASSQEARRSRLETQYF. CDR3 nucleotides: TGCGCCAGCAGCCAAGAAGCCCGTCGATCCAGGCTAGAGACCCAGTACTTC.

The chain employs TRBV7-9 and TRBJ1-5; D possibly corresponds to TRBD1 (6 bases). CDR1 is SEHNR, CDR2 FQNEAQ, per germline (reference sequence). The V end lost 1 base, the J end lost 7 bases, and 8 bases lay between the germline ends. CDR3 size: 13 residues. This CDR3 reads CASSLEGGQPQHF. The CDR3 DNA is TGTGCCAGCAGCTTAGAAGGGGGGCAGCCCCAGCATTTT.

The rearrangement links TRBV14 to TRBJ2-5, with D perhaps TRBD1 or TRBD2 (5 bases each). The CDR3 has 13 amino acids. CDR1 is SGHDN and CDR2 is FVKESK in the germline V gene. V was pared by 3 bases and J by 1 base, with 6 bases between. CDR3 protein: CASSQGTQETQYF. DNA for the CDR3: TGTGCCAGCAGCCAGGGGACCCAAGAGACCCAGTACTTC.

This clone was counted between two and nine times. The CDR3 DNA reads TGCGCCAGCAGTGATGGCAGCTATGGCTACACCTTC. Amino acid sequence: CASSDGSYGYTF. The gene calls are TRBV10-1 and TRBJ1-2; D unclear. CDR1 is WNHNN, CDR2 SYGVQD, per germline (reference sequence). The CDR3 length is 12 residues. V shed 3 bases and J shed 4 bases, with 6 bases lying between them.

The chain combines TRBV12-5 with TRBJ2-2; 14 bases are shared with TRBD2. Germline V CDR1 and CDR2: LGHNT, FRNRAP. Trimming removed 5 bases from V and 4 bases from J; junction bases left unmatched: 6. CDR3 length equals 17 residues. The CDR3 protein is CASGPGLAGERTGELFF. The CDR3 DNA is TGTGCTAGTGGTCCGGGACTAGCGGGAGAGCGCACCGGGGAGCTGTTTTTT.

The chain's CDR3 is CASSLALLITEAFF. The CDR3 DNA is TGTGCCAGCAGCTTAGCCCTCCTGATCACTGAAGCTTTCTTT. The rearrangement joins TRBV7-8 to TRBJ1-1; no definite D call. The CDR3 is 14 amino acids. Germline V lookup: CDR1 SGHVS, CDR2 FQNEAQ. Trimming removed 0 bases at V and 4 bases at J, with 9 bases between.

Turning to this clone: Additional DNA sequences in this sample encode the identical CDR3. The chain joins TRBV9 to TRBJ1-3; D unclear. This CDR3 spans 14 amino acids. Germline lookup yields CDR1 SGDLS and CDR2 YYNGEE. V was cut by 0 bases and J by 0 bases, with 4 bases left in between. The CDR3 bases are TGTGCCAGCAGCGTAGCTAACTCTGGAAACACCATATATTTT. It yields the protein CASSVANSGNTIYF.

The gene calls are TRBV4-3 and TRBJ1-5; D perhaps matches TRBD1 (5 bases). Trimming removed 3 bases at V and 7 bases at J, with 13 bases between. Germline V gives CDR1 LGHNA, CDR2 YSLEER. This CDR3 contains 14 residues. The CDR3 nucleotides read TGCGCCAGCAGCCAGTTACGAGGGGCACAGCCCCAGCATTTT. As protein: CASSQLRGAQPQHF.

The chain links TRBV30 to TRBJ1-6; D may be TRBD1 (6 bases). The CDR3 has 15 residues. V was pared by 3 bases and J by 9 bases, with 18 bases between. The germline gives CDR1 GTSNPN, CDR2 SVGIG (reference sequence). This chain's CDR3 is CAWSVKGGEASPLHF. The CDR3 DNA follows: TGTGCCTGGAGCGTTAAAGGGGGAGAGGCTTCACCCCTCCACTTT.

This chain joins TRBV18 and TRBJ1-4; 8 positions match TRBD1. This CDR3 has 17 amino acids. V was clipped by 3 bases and J by 3 bases; unmatched bases: 9. CDR1 and CDR2 from the germline V gene are KGHSH and LQKENI. CDR3 protein: CASSPRIQGAANEKLFF. The CDR3 coding sequence is TGTGCCAGCTCACCCCGAATCCAGGGGGCGGCTAATGAAAAACTGTTTTTT.

The CDR3 sequence: CASSSTDRALNYGYTF. The CDR3 DNA sequence: TGTGCCAGCAGCTCCACCGACAGGGCACTAAACTATGGCTACACCTTC. The gene calls are TRBV7-9 and TRBJ1-2; 7 bases are a match to TRBD1. Germline V gene data show CDR1 as SEHNR and CDR2 as FQNEAQ (reference sequence). The CDR3 loop spans 16 amino acids. Trimming took 4 bases from V and 2 from J; bases not matched to a gene: 10.

The gene calls are TRBV18 and TRBJ2-7; 7 bases are shared with TRBD1. Trimming at V came to 3 bases and at J to 3 bases, leaving 5 bases not matched to a gene. CDR1 and CDR2 (germline): KGHSH, LQKENI. This CDR3 comprises 14 residues. The CDR3 DNA reads TGTGCCAGCTCACCGACCGGGACAGTCTACGAGCAGTACTTC. Translating gives CASSPTGTVYEQYF.

The V gene is TRBV5-8, the J gene TRBJ2-2, with TRBD2 matching over 8 bases. The CDR3 spans 15 residues. Germline lookup yields CDR1 SGHTS and CDR2 YDEGEE. V shed 5 bases, J shed 0 bases, and the junction held 3 bases outside the gene matches. The chain's CDR3 is CASRLAGTNTGELFF. The CDR3 DNA follows: TGTGCCAGCAGATTAGCGGGGACGAACACCGGGGAGCTGTTTTTT.

V usage is TRBV29-1 and J usage is TRBJ1-1; D call uncertain. CDR3 length: 14 amino acids. Germline V lookup: CDR1 SQVTM, CDR2 ANQGSEA. V dropped 3 bases and J dropped 4 bases, with 15 bases sitting between them. CDR3 residues: CSVDKDGVLTEAFF. For the CDR3, the DNA is TGCAGCGTTGATAAGGATGGTGTACTCACTGAAGCTTTCTTT.

This clone has a handful of counts. The J gene is TRBJ2-3, the V gene TRBV24-1; no clear D. Trimming left V 3 bases short and J 2 bases short, with 8 bases between. Germline V gene data show CDR1 as KGHDR and CDR2 as SFDVKD. The length of the CDR3 is 14 residues. This CDR3 is CATSDPLNTDTQYF. Written as DNA, the CDR3 is TGTGCCACCAGTGATCCCCTAAACACAGATACGCAGTATTTT.

The chain couples TRBV28 to TRBJ1-2; tentative D call: TRBD1 (5 bases). CDR1 MDHEN and CDR2 SYDVKM come from the germline V gene. There are 14 residues in the CDR3. With 6 bases removed from V and 3 bases from J, the gap between germline ends came to 14 bases. CDR3 nucleotide sequence: TGTGCCAGCAGACCCCCGGGACGGGACTATGGCTACACCTTC. It encodes CASRPPGRDYGYTF.

On this clone itself: Other DNA sequences within the sample encode an identical CDR3. V usage is TRBV12-3 or TRBV12-4 and J usage is TRBJ2-7, with D perhaps matching TRBD1 (6 bases). V gave up 6 bases and J gave up 2 bases, with 8 bases separating them. The CDR3 runs to 12 residues. CDR3 sequence: CASSRQAYEQYF. The CDR3 bases are TGTGCCAGCAGCAGACAGGCCTACGAGCAGTACTTC.

This rearrangement joins TRBV2 to TRBJ1-2, with D tentatively TRBD1 (5 bases). Germline V gene sequence: CDR1 SNHLY, CDR2 FYNNEI. V lost 8 bases and J lost 4, with 17 bases in between. The CDR3 totals 14 residues. DNA of the CDR3: TGTGCCAGCGGTGGGACCGCCGTGGGCTATGGCTACACCTTC. Protein product: CASGGTAVGYGYTF.

The rearrangement uses TRBV7-9 and TRBJ2-5; unclear D gene. The CDR3 extends over 12 amino acids. Trimming took 6 bases from V and 2 from J, leaving 7 bases between them. The germline gives CDR1 SEHNR, CDR2 FQNEAQ (reference sequence). CDR3 DNA: TGTGCCAGCAGGCCGAATCAAGAGACCCAGTACTTC. Translating it yields CASRPNQETQYF.

The chain couples TRBV7-2 to TRBJ2-5, with TRBD1 as a possible D gene (5 bases). The CDR3 is 15 amino acids. The germline V and J ends were trimmed by 3 bases and 0 bases, with 11 bases remaining between them. Germline values: CDR1 SGHTA, CDR2 FQGNSA. CDR3 sequence reads: CASSLWGGNQETQYF. The CDR3, as DNA: TGTGCCAGCAGCTTGTGGGGCGGTAACCAAGAGACCCAGTACTTC.